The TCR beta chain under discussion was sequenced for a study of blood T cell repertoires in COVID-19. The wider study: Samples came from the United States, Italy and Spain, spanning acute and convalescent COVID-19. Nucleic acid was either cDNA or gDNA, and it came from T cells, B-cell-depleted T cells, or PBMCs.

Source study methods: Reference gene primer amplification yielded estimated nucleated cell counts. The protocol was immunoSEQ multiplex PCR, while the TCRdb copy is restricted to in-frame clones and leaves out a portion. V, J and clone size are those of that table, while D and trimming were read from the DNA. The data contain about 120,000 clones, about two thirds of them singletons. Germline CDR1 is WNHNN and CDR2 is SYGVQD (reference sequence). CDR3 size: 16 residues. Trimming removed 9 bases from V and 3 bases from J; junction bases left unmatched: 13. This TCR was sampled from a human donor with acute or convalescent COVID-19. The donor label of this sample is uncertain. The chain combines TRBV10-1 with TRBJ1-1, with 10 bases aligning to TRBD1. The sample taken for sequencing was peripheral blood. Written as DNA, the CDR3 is TGCGCCAGTAGATGGCGGACAGGGGGGTGTGACACTGAAGCTTTCTTT. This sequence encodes CASRWRTGGCDTEAFF.